The entry below describes one T cell receptor (beta chain). Its antigen specificity is not known. It has no much larger one-base neighbor in the sample; base qualities were not kept. The immunoSEQ hsTCRB v3.0 assay was used at survey level resolution to sequence the TRB variable region. A depth of about 40,000-50,000 T-cell genomes per sample was targeted for TRB sequencing. Pooled TRB libraries were sequenced on an Illumina MiSeq with a v3 150-cycle kit. The study's processing was this. Repertoire analysis ran in R within a reproducible Nextflow workflow covering QC, data transformation and analysis. LymphoSeq2, an R package for AIRR-Seq data exploration, was used to implement custom analyses. A few samples that produced fewer than 5000 total TRB sequences were removed, so under 200 HIV repertoires were analyzed. Of the roughly 180 retained HIV repertoires, 55 to 60 were collected before and approximately 130 after ART initiation. Repertoires were downsampled to 5000 TRB nucleotide sequences, and summary statistics were averaged over 100 downsampling iterations. The analysis kept only TRB sequences whose CDR3 regions were at least seven amino acids long. Diversity was assessed using a clonality score derived from Shannon entropy and using the Gini coefficient. Repertoire networks linked the top 5000 CDR3 amino acid sequences whenever two sequences differed by an edit distance of one. For TRB CDR3 amino acid sequences, GLIPH2 was used to predict antigen specificity groups and MHC restriction. To flag known CMV, EBV, HIV or tissue antigen associations, CDR3 amino acid sequences were matched against VDJdb and McPAS-TCR. Pre-ART, post-ART and control groups were compared with Wilcoxon signed-rank tests and Holm-Bonferroni correction. Imported from immuneACCESS, the table was reduced by TCRdb to in-frame sequences with V and J called. These copies leave out some clones; in studies compared against another copy, an unresolved V gene accounts for under half, and the cause of the remainder is not known. That table supplies the V and J calls and clone size; D and trimming were determined from the DNA. Here the sample has 20,000 to 25,000 clones; 88% occur a single time. The ten largest make up about 3.5% of the sample.

This record comes from a study of long-term antiretroviral therapy in people with HIV (dated by TCRdb to 2021 to 2024). With regard to the full study: The earliest samples were collected approximately a decade before the 2015 WHO recommendation for immediate ART, a period when ART was typically delayed until CD4 counts fell. No cross-contamination during QIAcube processing was seen in test extractions of a monoclonal T-cell line run alongside 30 or so polyclonal samples. Whether ART initiation and durable HIV suppression were associated with changes in peripheral blood TRB repertoire composition and diversity was tested in a retrospective serial study. A total of over 150 cryopreserved PBMC samples came from around 30 adults with confirmed HIV infection and were collected serially over a mean of roughly six years (range 1-12). About 35% of the 30 participants with HIV were female. Study-wide conclusions, independent of this receptor: Since PBMC availability was limited, sequencing covered only the TCR beta chain, with no alpha chain pairing. ART initiation was associated with a significant increase in TRB diversity, but diversity stayed significantly below transplant donor controls even after long-term ART. HIV repertoires had narrower CDR3 length ranges than controls, and the network structure suggested an antigen-experienced repertoire that shifted only slightly toward naive after ART. Because pre-ART samples had limited cell numbers, unsorted PBMC were profiled rather than sorted CD4+ and CD8+ T cells. Expanded TRB clones identified before ART initiation dominated the repertoire across all time points, though the dominance fluctuated and decreased in many PLHIV after ART. Inferences about post-ART repertoire changes are limited because no data were available on ART adherence, viral resistance or therapy changes. Samples dated from 2004 to 2017, and the ART regimens used may be less effective than current ones.

CDR1 and CDR2 are read off the germline V gene as SGHTA and FQGNSA. The CDR3 numbers 14 residues from cysteine through phenylalanine. The kept DNA is CDR3 alone, 42 bases in frame from the first base. Trimming removed 5 bases from V and 6 bases from J, leaving 16 bases between the germline ends. To be included, a participant needed at least one PBMC sample from before ART initiation plus at least two post-ART samples. All participants with HIV were treated in the United States of America. Before DNA extraction, cryopreserved samples of roughly 1-10 million PBMC were thawed and washed. At the time of the earliest PBMC sample, participants with HIV were aged between about 20 and 55 years. PBMC samples from each participant spanned 1-4 timepoints before ART initiation and 2-8 timepoints after ART initiation, with a median of 7 samples. For every participant, serial HIV viral load, CD4+ T-cell count, ART history and demographic data were obtained. Genomic DNA was extracted from unsorted PBMC with a Qiagen kit on a QIAcube, processed in batches of 12 samples.

The sample consisted of unsorted PBMCs, taken 2.3 years after starting antiretroviral therapy. The sequence is built from TRBV7-2 and TRBJ1-2; TRBD1 might be the D gene, on 6 matching bases. This sequence originates from a man aged 55-75 years with HIV. The CDR3 corresponds to CASSLETGWDGYTF. The DNA is TGTGCCAGCAGCCTCGAAACAGGGTGGGATGGCTACACCTTC.